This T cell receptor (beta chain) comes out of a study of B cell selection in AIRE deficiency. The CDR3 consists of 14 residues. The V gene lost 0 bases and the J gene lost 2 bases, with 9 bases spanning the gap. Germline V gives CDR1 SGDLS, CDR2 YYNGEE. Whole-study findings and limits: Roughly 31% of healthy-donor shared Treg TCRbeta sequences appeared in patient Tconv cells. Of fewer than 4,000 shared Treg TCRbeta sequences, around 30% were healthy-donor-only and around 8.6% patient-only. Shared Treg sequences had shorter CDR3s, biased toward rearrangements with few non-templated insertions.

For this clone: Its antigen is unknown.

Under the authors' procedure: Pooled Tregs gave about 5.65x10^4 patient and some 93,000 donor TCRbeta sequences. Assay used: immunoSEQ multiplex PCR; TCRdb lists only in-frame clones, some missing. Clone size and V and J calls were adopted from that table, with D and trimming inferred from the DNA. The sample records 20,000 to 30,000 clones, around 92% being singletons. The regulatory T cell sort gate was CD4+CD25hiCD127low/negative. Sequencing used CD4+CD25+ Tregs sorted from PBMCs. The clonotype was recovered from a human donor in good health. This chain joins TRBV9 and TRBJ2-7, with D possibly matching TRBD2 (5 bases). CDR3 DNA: TGTGCCAGCAGCGTAGGTGCGGGTACCTACGAGCAGTACTTC. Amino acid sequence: CASSVGAGTYEQYF.